These 26 T cell receptor beta chains originate from one sample sequenced in a study of T cells in Graves' hyperthyroidism and ophthalmopathy (dated by TCRdb to between 2019 and 2020). The library was generated by multiplex PCR. Sequencing used an Illumina HiSeq 2000. The TCR beta CDR3 regions were amplified from RNA transcripts. For the first round of RT-PCR on the TCR CDR3, the HTBI primer set was used together with the Qiagen OneStep RT-PCR kit. Through fastp at Q25 and MiXCR, TCRdb rebuilt clones from the public reads, retaining in-frame beta chains. A single entry per CDR3 protein holds the most common genes and DNA from its merged rows. The sample has hundreds of thousands of distinct CDR3 sequences on record, 13% to 15% of them singletons. About 9.4% of the sample rests with the top ten. Sequencing input: blood. Receptors originate from a woman younger than 35 with Graves' hyperthyroidism.

The table lists this clonotype with a few counts. The chain carries TRBV20-1 and TRBJ1-1; TRBD1 matches at 8 bases. The V gene's germline CDR1 is DFQATT and CDR2 SNEGSKA (reference sequence). Trimming cost V 6 bases and J 3 bases; bases outside gene matches: 9. The CDR3 extends over 14 amino acids. The CDR3 protein is CSAVAGGLDTEAFF. The CDR3 DNA reads TGCAGTGCCGTAGCAGGGGGCTTGGACACTGAAGCTTTCTTT.

The CDR3 DNA reads TGCAGCGTTGAGGGGACAGGGGGGGTGGTTTCCAAAAACATTCAGTACTTC. It encodes CSVEGTGGVVSKNIQYF. The V gene is TRBV29-1, the J gene TRBJ2-4; 11 bases align to TRBD1. Trimming took 3 bases from V and 2 from J; bases not matched to a gene: 9. Germline loops: CDR1 SQVTM, CDR2 ANQGSEA. This CDR3 region has 17 residues. The variable domain in full, completed from reference TRBV29-1 and TRBJ2-4, reads SAVISQKPSRDICQRGTSLTIQCQVDSQVTMMFWYRQQPGQSLTLIATANQGSEATYESGFVIDKFPISRPNLTFSTLTVSNMSPEDSSIYLCSVEGTGGVVSKNIQYFGAGTRLSVL.

This clonotype came up a few times. V gene TRBV6-1 combines with J gene TRBJ2-5; D may be TRBD2 (6 bases). The CDR3 sequence is 13 residues long. Germline assignment: CDR1 MNHNS and CDR2 SASEGT. Trimming left V 5 bases short and J 0 bases short, with 7 bases between. CDR3 nucleotide sequence: TGTGCCAGCAGTTGGGGGGACCAAGAGACCCAGTACTTC. Amino acid sequence: CASSWGDQETQYF.

This clonotype appeared a few times. The DNA for the CDR3 is TGTGCCAGCAGCTTACACACGGGACAACTTTACGAGCAGTACTTC. This codes for CASSLHTGQLYEQYF. This chain uses TRBV13 with TRBJ2-7; maybe TRBD1 (6 bases). Between the trimmed V and J ends, which lost 2 bases and 4 bases, there was a span of 15 bases. The germline V gene encodes CDR1 PRHDT and CDR2 FYEKMQ (reference sequence). The CDR3 runs to 15 residues.

This clonotype showed up just a few times. The gene calls are TRBV27 and TRBJ2-7; 7 nucleotides match TRBD2. CDR3 length: 15 amino acids. Germline CDR1 MNHEY, CDR2 SMNVEV (reference sequence). V shed 3 bases, J shed 3 bases, and the junction held 8 bases outside the gene matches. The CDR3 DNA is TGTGCCAGCAGTTTCAGGCCAGCGGGGTACTACGAGCAGTACTTC. Its protein is CASSFRPAGYYEQYF.

This clonotype has just a few counts. The chain employs TRBV10-3 and TRBJ1-3; possible D gene TRBD1, 5 bases. Germline CDR1 and CDR2: ENHRY and SYGVKD. CDR3 length equals 14 residues. V was trimmed by 11 bases and J by 2 bases, leaving 16 bases between them. The CDR3 region has the DNA TGTGCCGCAAGGCAGGGTCTTGCTGGAAACACCATATATTTT. It codes for CAARQGLAGNTIYF.

V gene TRBV7-9 combines with J gene TRBJ2-7; weak D call: TRBD2 (7 bases). CDR3 length: 18 amino acids. V was clipped by 0 bases and J by 4 bases, with 22 bases between them. Per germline, CDR1 SEHNR and CDR2 FQNEAQ (reference sequence). This CDR3 is CASSLALWAGEGVYEQYF. In nucleotides, the CDR3 is TGTGCCAGCAGCTTAGCCCTATGGGCGGGAGAGGGGGTTTACGAGCAGTACTTC.

This clonotype was observed at least ten times. The chain is built from TRBV20-1 and TRBJ2-1; 12 nucleotides align to TRBD2. This CDR3 is 21 amino acids long. With 1 base clipped from V and 0 bases from J, the junction kept 16 bases outside the gene matches. The V gene's germline CDR1 is DFQATT and CDR2 SNEGSKA (reference sequence). This chain's CDR3 is CSARVTSGRPESRHSYNEQFF. For the CDR3, the DNA is TGCAGTGCTAGAGTGACTAGCGGGAGACCGGAATCTCGACACTCCTACAATGAGCAGTTCTTC.

The table lists this clonotype with a few counts. The J gene is TRBJ1-6, the V gene TRBV4-3; tentative D call: TRBD1 (6 bases). Trimming removed 4 bases at V and 8 bases at J, with 15 bases between. CDR1 is LGHNA, CDR2 YSLEER, per germline. The CDR3 has 15 amino acids. CDR3 DNA sequence: TGCGCCAGCAGCCGCGCCGGGACAACGGATTCACCCCTCCACTTT. It translates to CASSRAGTTDSPLHF.

This clonotype showed up just a few times. V and J are TRBV4-3 and TRBJ2-1; TRBD2 matches at 8 bases. CDR3 size: 15 residues. Per germline, CDR1 LGHNA and CDR2 YSLEER. V gave up 5 bases and J gave up 10 bases; unmatched junction bases: 13. CDR3 region: CASSNTGLGAREQFF. The CDR3 DNA is TGCGCCAGCAGCAACACGGGACTAGGGGCCAGGGAGCAGTTCTTC.

This clonotype was picked up many times. The V gene is TRBV2, the J gene TRBJ2-3; D is unclear. V was pared by 7 bases and J by 2 bases, with 10 bases between. The CDR3 runs to 13 residues. Germline V CDR1 and CDR2: SNHLY, FYNNEI. CDR3 in amino acids: CASTARNTDTQYF. In DNA form, the CDR3 reads TGTGCCAGCACCGCCAGGAACACAGATACGCAGTATTTT.

V usage is TRBV2 and J usage is TRBJ1-3, with D unclear. V lost 10 bases and J lost 2, with 12 bases in between. Germline V gene data show CDR1 as SNHLY and CDR2 as FYNNEI. There are 13 residues in the CDR3. CDR3: CAIKQEAGNTIYF. The CDR3 DNA sequence: TGTGCCATAAAGCAGGAGGCTGGAAACACCATATATTTT.

The rearrangement uses TRBV12-3 or TRBV12-4 and TRBJ2-3; a weak D match, TRBD1 (5 bases). The CDR3 runs 16 residues. V dropped 5 bases and J dropped 0 bases, with 15 bases sitting between them. The chain's CDR3 is CASSNLQGVSTDTQYF. CDR3 nucleotides: TGTGCCAGCAGTAACCTTCAAGGGGTCAGCACAGATACGCAGTATTTT.

Turning to this clonotype: Possible read error: a much larger clone is one base away. The genes are TRBV7-9 and TRBJ2-1, with 8 bases aligning to TRBD2. The last part of the DNA fits TRBJ2-7 better; the J call may be wrong. There are 15 residues in the CDR3. Germline CDR1 and CDR2: SEHNR and FQNEAQ (reference sequence). CDR3 DNA sequence: TGTGCCAGCAGCCCGGGTAGCGGGATCTACAATGAGCAGTACTTC. Its translation is CASSPGSGIYNEQYF.

On this clonotype itself: The junction departs from the called germline gene at one end, perhaps through a read error. This rearrangement joins TRBV29-1 to TRBJ2-7, with 7 bases matching TRBD1. The germline V gene has CDR1 SQVTM and CDR2 ANQGSEA. The CDR3 length is 14 residues. The CDR3 sequence is CSVPKGDSSYERYF. CDR3 coding DNA: TGCAGCGTTCCCAAAGGGGACAGTTCCTACGAGCGGTACTTC.

This clonotype was seen many times. The V call is TRBV4-3, the J call TRBJ1-5, with 7 bases lining up with TRBD1. Germline V gene lookup returns CDR1 LGHNA and CDR2 YSLEER. V lost 4 bases and J lost 6; bases outside the gene matches: 9. This CDR3 has 15 amino acids. CDR3 bases: TGCGCCAGCAGCCTCCGAACAGGGGTCAGTCAGCCCCAGCATTTT. This gives the protein CASSLRTGVSQPQHF.

This clonotype has at least ten counts. The rearrangement links TRBV7-8 to TRBJ2-1; no firm D call. The germline gives CDR1 SGHVS, CDR2 FQNEAQ. The V end was cut by 0 bases, the J end by 4 bases, with 10 bases between. CDR3 length equals 15 residues. The CDR3 DNA sequence: TGTGCCAGCAGCTTAGCGAATCCAGTTTACAATGAGCAGTTCTTC. This codes for CASSLANPVYNEQFF. The entire variable domain, with the rest obtained from reference TRBV7-8 and TRBJ2-1, is as follows: GAGVSQSPRYKVAKRGQDVALRCDPISGHVSLFWYQQALGQGPEFLTYFQNEAQLDKSGLPSDRFFAERPEGSVSTLKIQRTQQEDSAVYLCASSLANPVYNEQFFGPGTRLTVL.

This clonotype was detected ten times or more. This sequence joins TRBV27 and TRBJ2-7; D remains ambiguous. Germline loops: CDR1 MNHEY, CDR2 SMNVEV (reference sequence). The CDR3 extends over 14 amino acids. The V end lost 3 bases, the J end lost 3 bases, and 12 bases lay between the germline ends. Written as DNA, the CDR3 is TGTGCCAGCAGTTTCCGTTCAGGATACTACGAGCAGTACTTC. Residues: CASSFRSGYYEQYF.

Ten or more counts support this clonotype. This chain connects TRBV30 to TRBJ1-2; D uncertain. CDR1 and CDR2 (germline): GTSNPN, SVGIG (reference sequence). The ends were cut back, 1 base at V and 5 bases at J, with 11 bases in the middle. The CDR3 length is 13 residues. This CDR3 reads CAWSGALEYGYTF. DNA of the CDR3: TGTGCCTGGAGTGGGGCCCTAGAATATGGCTACACCTTC.

CDR3: CASRWDRSSGNTIYF. CDR3 DNA sequence: TGTGCCAGCAGATGGGACAGAAGCTCTGGAAACACCATATATTTT. J is TRBJ1-3 and V is TRBV6-2 or TRBV6-3, with 7 bases aligning to TRBD1. The V segment lost 6 bases and the J segment 0 bases; nucleotides outside the gene matches: 5. Germline V gene lookup returns CDR1 MNHEY and CDR2 SVGEGT. The CDR3 loop spans 15 amino acids.

This clonotype came up a few times. This chain joins TRBV2 and TRBJ1-6, with no clear D. The CDR3 consists of 15 residues. CDR1 and CDR2 (germline): SNHLY, FYNNEI. V shed 6 bases and J shed 9 bases, with 18 bases lying between them. In DNA, the CDR3 is TGTGCCAGCAGCGAACGACCCGGCGGTGGTTCACCCCTCCACTTT. This encodes CASSERPGGGSPLHF.

This clonotype came up many times. This chain links TRBV6-4 with TRBJ2-7, with TRBD2 identical over 7 bases. The ends lost 6 bases at V and 0 bases at J; junction bases unmatched: 8. There are 15 residues in the CDR3. Germline CDR1 reads MRHNA; CDR2 reads SNTAGT. CDR3 residues: CASRPERGSSYEQYF. The CDR3, as DNA: TGTGCCAGCAGACCAGAGCGGGGAAGCTCCTACGAGCAGTACTTC.

J is TRBJ1-1 and V is TRBV27; no firm D call. Germline V gene lookup returns CDR1 MNHEY and CDR2 SMNVEV (reference sequence). Between the trimmed V and J ends, which lost 2 bases and 5 bases, there was a span of 9 bases. The CDR3 is 13 residues long. CDR3 DNA: TGTGCCAGCAGTTTACGGAAGCTAACTGAAGCTTTCTTT. Translation gives CASSLRKLTEAFF.

V usage is TRBV20-1 and J usage is TRBJ2-3; no definite D call. Trimming took 6 bases from V and 1 from J, leaving 11 bases between them. The CDR3 has 13 residues. Germline-derived CDR1 and CDR2 are DFQATT and SNEGSKA (reference sequence). The CDR3 sequence is CSAHQPGTDTQYF. The CDR3 DNA is TGCAGTGCCCACCAGCCCGGCACAGATACGCAGTATTTT.

The chain has TRBV29-1 and TRBJ1-2, with D tentatively TRBD1 (6 bases). Per germline, CDR1 SQVTM and CDR2 ANQGSEA. This CDR3 region has 15 residues. Trimming took off 3 bases at V and 8 bases at J, with 22 bases between the two ends. The CDR3 spells CSVDSLTGTGSGYTF. Written as DNA, the CDR3 is TGCAGCGTTGATTCCCTGACAGGCACGGGGAGCGGCTACACCTTC.

The chain joins TRBV5-1 to TRBJ2-5; maybe TRBD2 (5 bases). The germline V gene has CDR1 SGHRS and CDR2 YFSETQ. Trimming removed 0 bases at V and 4 bases at J, with 10 bases between. CDR3 length: 14 residues. Here the CDR3 reads CASSLDDGGETQYF. The DNA of the CDR3 is TGCGCCAGCAGCTTGGATGACGGAGGAGAGACCCAGTACTTC.